The clone carrying this T cell receptor beta chain appeared a few times. Its specificity is not known. This sample was taken from a study of T-cell memory formation after mild COVID-19. One entry per CDR3 protein, called by TCRdb with MiXCR from the 5' RACE reads. The repertoire holds about 110,000 distinct CDR3 sequences, with about 18% as singletons. The CDR3 totals 14 residues. The ends lost 6 bases at V and 7 bases at J; junction bases unmatched: 7. CDR1 and CDR2 (germline): KGHDR, SFDVKD. Study results and caveats: Cross-reactive memory appears to have joined, as suggested by some responding clones showing up in pre-infection memory.

This sequence originates from a man younger than 35 who had mild COVID-19 (a few samples of this study predate the infection). Cell type and time point are not known. The sample consisted of PBMCs or a T cell subset sorted from them (not recorded which). This sequence joins TRBV24-1 and TRBJ2-3; 9 positions match TRBD1. The CDR3 sequence is CATSLGQGVNTQYF. The CDR3 coding sequence is TGTGCCACCAGTTTGGGACAGGGCGTTAATACGCAGTATTTT.